A selection of T cell receptor beta chains follows, all from one sample in a study of T cell responses to AZD1222 COVID-19 vaccine. This table comes from immunoSEQ multiplex PCR, and its TCRdb copy is limited to in-frame clones, with some not included. Found here are over 20,000 clones, around nine tenths of them singletons; the top ten hold under 35%. Material: peripheral blood, obtained 28 days after the second AZD1222 dose. The source is an adult who received the AZD1222 COVID-19 vaccine. Each CDR3 is given with its conserved first and last residue. The order of the fields is D gene, V gene, clone size, J gene, CDR3 protein, CDR3 DNA. A D gene is named only where the DNA matches it firmly. Size values are once, few and many counts, or a class for expanded clones, and some rows have none.

NA	TRBV20-1	once	TRBJ1-1	CSARGLTEAFF	TGCAGTGCTAGAGGCCTGACAGAAGCTTTCTTT
NA	TRBV19	few	TRBJ1-1	CASSTTRGGTEAFF	TGTGCCAGTAGTACAACCAGGGGTGGGACTGAAGCTTTCTTT
NA	TRBV20-1	NA	TRBJ2-1	CSARPINEQFF	TGCAGTGCTAGACCCATAAATGAGCAGTTCTTC
NA	TRBV5-1	NA	TRBJ1-2	CASRKRSGTMVYGYTF	TGCGCCAGCAGGAAAAGATCAGGGACAATGGTTTATGGCTACACCTTC
NA	TRBV7-9	NA	TRBJ2-5	CASSSDSPETQYF	TGTGCCAGCAGTTCCGACAGCCCGGAGACCCAGTACTTC
NA	TRBV28	NA	TRBJ2-7	CASSFRVYEQYF	TGTGCCAGCAGTTTCAGGGTCTACGAGCAGTACTTC
NA	TRBV7-9	NA	TRBJ1-5	CASSSSVSLNQPQHF	TGTGCCAGCAGCTCCTCAGTTAGCTTAAATCAGCCCCAGCATTTT
TRBD2	TRBV14	NA	TRBJ2-1	CASSQGDYVYNEQFF	TGTGCCAGCAGCCAAGGGGACTACGTTTACAATGAGCAGTTCTTC
NA	TRBV11-1	NA	TRBJ2-5	CASSLNGLQSDGTQYF	TGTGCCAGCAGCTTAAATGGTCTTCAGAGCGACGGGACCCAGTACTTC
NA	TRBV6-2/TRBV6-3	NA	TRBJ1-4	CASSYDYSTNEKLFF	TGTGCCAGCAGTTACGACTACAGTACAAATGAAAAACTGTTTTTT
NA	TRBV24-1	NA	TRBJ1-4	CATSPWEINEKLFF	TGTGCCACCAGTCCCTGGGAGATTAATGAAAAACTGTTTTTT
NA	TRBV6-5	few	TRBJ1-5	CASSRTARGQPQHF	TGTGCCAGCAGTCGGACGGCGAGAGGGCAGCCCCAGCATTTT
TRBD1	TRBV18	NA	TRBJ2-5	CASSTLTGAEKETQYF	TGTGCCAGCTCAACACTTACAGGGGCGGAAAAAGAGACCCAGTACTTC